The entry below describes one T cell receptor (beta chain). No antigen is known for it. With a much larger clone just one base away, this may be a read error. The CDR3 length is 15 residues. Germline V CDR1 and CDR2: SEHNR, FQNEAQ (reference sequence). V was shortened by 7 bases and J by 6 bases, with 22 bases between the two germline ends. The sample belongs to a study of molecular identifiers for immune sequencing clone quantification. The study, taken as a whole, reports: The study found clones above 20 RNA copies held over 98% of effector molecules and under 1% in naive cells. Jurkat TCR RNA spiked in from one cell could reportedly be detected among one million naive cells.

Construction of naive CD8 libraries employed roughly 20,000 to 1,100,000 sorted cells together with 10%, 30% or 50% RNA. Naive CD8 T cells underwent sorting with the CD8+CD4-CCR7+CD45RA+ definition. Using its own MiXCR run on the PCR reads, TCRdb lists one record per CDR3 protein. The sample yields hundreds of thousands of distinct CDR3 sequences, about 25% seen once. Sequencing was carried out using naive CD8+ T cells from blood, with Jurkat cell RNA spiked in. Subset given: FACS-sorted CD8+CD4-CCR7+CD45RA+ naive T cells. The TCR originated in a human donor in good health. Some libraries in this study had Jurkat cell RNA spiked in. V usage is TRBV7-9 and J usage is TRBJ2-7, with D perhaps matching TRBD1 (6 bases). The CDR3 coding sequence is TGTGCCAGCAACAAAACCGCCAGGGGAACCCTCGAGCAGTACTTC. Translated, it gives CASNKTARGTLEQYF.